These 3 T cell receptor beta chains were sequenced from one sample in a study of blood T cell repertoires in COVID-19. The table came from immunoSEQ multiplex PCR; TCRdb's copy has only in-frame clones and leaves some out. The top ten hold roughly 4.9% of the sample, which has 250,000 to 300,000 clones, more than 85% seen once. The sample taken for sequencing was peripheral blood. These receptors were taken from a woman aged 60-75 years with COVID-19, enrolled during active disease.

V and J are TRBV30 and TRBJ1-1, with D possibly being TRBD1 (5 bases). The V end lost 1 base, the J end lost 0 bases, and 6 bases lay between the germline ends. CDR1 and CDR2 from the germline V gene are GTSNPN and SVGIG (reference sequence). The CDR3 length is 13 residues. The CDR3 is CAWSEGMNTEAFF. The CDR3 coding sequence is TGTGCCTGGAGTGAGGGGATGAACACTGAAGCTTTCTTT.

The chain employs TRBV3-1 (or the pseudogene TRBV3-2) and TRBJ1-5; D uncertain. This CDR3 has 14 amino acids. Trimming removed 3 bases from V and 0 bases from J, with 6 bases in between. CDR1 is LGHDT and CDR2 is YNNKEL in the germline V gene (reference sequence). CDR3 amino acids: CASSHAVSNQPQHF. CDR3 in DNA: TGTGCCAGCAGCCATGCGGTTAGCAATCAGCCCCAGCATTTT.

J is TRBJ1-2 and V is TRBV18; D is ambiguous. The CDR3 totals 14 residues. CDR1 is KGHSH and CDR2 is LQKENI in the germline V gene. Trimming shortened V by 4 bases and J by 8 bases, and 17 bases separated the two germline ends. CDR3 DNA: TGTGCCAGCTCACTGGGGAGGGCCCCTTTGGGCTACACCTTC. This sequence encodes CASSLGRAPLGYTF.